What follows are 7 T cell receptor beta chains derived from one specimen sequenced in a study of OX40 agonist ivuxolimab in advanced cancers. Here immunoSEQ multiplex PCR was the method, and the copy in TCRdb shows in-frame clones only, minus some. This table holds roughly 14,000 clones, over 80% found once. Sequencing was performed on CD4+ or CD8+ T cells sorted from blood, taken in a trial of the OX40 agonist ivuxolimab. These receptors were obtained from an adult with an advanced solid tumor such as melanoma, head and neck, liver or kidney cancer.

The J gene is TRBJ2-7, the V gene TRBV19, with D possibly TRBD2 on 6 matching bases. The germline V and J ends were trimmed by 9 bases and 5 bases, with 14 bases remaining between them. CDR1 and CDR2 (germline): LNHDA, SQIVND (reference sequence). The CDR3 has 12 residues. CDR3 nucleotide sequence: TGTGCCAGCGGAGGGAAACTAGACGAGCAGTACTTC. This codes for CASGGKLDEQYF.

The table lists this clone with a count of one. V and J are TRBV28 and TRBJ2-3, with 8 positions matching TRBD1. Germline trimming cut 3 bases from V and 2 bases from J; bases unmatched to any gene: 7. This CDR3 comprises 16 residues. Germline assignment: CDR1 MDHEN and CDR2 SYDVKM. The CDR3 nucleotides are TGTGCCAGCAGTTTGGACCGGGACAGGAACACAGATACGCAGTATTTT. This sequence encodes CASSLDRDRNTDTQYF.

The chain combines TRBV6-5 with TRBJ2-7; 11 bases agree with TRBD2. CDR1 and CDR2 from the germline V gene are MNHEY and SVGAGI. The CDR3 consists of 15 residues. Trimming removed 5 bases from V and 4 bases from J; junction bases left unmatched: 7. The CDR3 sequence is CASSTPTSGMYEQYF. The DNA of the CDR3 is TGTGCCAGCAGTACACCGACTAGCGGGATGTACGAGCAGTACTTC.

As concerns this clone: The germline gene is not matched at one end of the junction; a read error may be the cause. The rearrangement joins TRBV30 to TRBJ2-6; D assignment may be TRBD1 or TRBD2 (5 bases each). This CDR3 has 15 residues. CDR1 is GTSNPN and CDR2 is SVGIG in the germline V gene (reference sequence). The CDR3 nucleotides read TGTGCCTGGAGTGACCGAGGGGCTGGGGCCAACGTCCCGACTTTC. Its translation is CAWSDRGAGANVPTF.

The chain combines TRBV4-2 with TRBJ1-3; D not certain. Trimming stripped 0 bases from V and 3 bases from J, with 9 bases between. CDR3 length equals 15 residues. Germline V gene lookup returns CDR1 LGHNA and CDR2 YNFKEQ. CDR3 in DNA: TGTGCCAGCAGCCAAGAAATCCACGGTGGAAACACCATATATTTT. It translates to CASSQEIHGGNTIYF.

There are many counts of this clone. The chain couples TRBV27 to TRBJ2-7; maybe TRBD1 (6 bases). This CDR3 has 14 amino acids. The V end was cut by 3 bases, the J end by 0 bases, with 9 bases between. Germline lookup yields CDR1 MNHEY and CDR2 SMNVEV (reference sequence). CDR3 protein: CASSFVGASYEQYF. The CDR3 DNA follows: TGTGCCAGCAGTTTTGTGGGGGCCTCCTACGAGCAGTACTTC.

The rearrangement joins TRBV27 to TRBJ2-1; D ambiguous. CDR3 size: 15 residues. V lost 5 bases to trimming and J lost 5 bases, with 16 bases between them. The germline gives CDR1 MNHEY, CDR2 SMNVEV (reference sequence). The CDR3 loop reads CASSPRLGRDNEQFF. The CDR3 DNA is TGTGCCAGCAGTCCCAGACTGGGCCGAGACAATGAGCAGTTCTTC.